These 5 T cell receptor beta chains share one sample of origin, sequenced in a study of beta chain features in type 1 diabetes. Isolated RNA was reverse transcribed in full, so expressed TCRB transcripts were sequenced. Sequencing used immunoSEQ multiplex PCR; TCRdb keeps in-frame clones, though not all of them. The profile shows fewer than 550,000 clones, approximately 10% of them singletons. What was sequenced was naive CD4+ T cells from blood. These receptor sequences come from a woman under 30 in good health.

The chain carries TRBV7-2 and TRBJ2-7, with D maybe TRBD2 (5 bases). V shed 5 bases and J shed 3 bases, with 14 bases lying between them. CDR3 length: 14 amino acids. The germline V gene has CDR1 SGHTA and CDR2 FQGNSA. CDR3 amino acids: CASSRAAGDYEQYF. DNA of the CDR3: TGTGCCAGCAGCCGAGCGGCCGGGGACTACGAGCAGTACTTC.

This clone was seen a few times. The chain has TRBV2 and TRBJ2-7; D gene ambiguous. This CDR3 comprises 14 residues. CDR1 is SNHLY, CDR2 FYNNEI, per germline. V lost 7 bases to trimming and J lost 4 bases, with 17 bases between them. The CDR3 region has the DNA TGTGCCAGCATGCAGACCCGATTTAGATACGAGCAGTACGTC. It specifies CASMQTRFRYEQYV.

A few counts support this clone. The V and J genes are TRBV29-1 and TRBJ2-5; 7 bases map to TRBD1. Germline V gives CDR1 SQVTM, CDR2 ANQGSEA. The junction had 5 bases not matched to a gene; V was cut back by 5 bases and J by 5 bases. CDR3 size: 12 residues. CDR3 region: CSVSVTGETQYF. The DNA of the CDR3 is TGCAGCGTTAGTGTGACAGGGGAGACCCAGTACTTC.

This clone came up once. In DNA, the CDR3 is TGTGCCAGCAGCGGGAGGACTGCTCCTGGCACAGATACGCAGTATTTT. Protein product: CASSGRTAPGTDTQYF. V gene TRBV9 combines with J gene TRBJ2-3, with a tentative D call TRBD2 (5 bases). Looked up from germline, CDR1 is SGDLS and CDR2 is YYNGEE. The CDR3 extends over 16 amino acids. Trimming shortened V by 3 bases and J by 1 base, and 15 bases separated the two germline ends.

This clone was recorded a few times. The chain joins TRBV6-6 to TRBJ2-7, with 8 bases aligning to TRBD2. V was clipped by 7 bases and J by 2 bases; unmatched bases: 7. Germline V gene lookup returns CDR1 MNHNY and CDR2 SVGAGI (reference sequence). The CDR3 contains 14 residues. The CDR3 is CASKSGRGAYEQYF. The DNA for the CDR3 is TGTGCCAGCAAAAGCGGGAGAGGAGCCTACGAGCAGTACTTC.